Following are 14 T cell receptor beta chains from one sample sequenced in a study of T cells in Graves' hyperthyroidism and ophthalmopathy. Using RNA transcripts as the source, TCR beta CDR3 regions were amplified. HTBI primers were employed in a first-round RT-PCR of the TCR CDR3. TCRdb reanalysed the multiplex PCR reads using MiXCR and keeps one entry per CDR3 protein. The data show about 98,000 distinct CDR3 sequences, roughly 37% seen once. The sequenced sample was peripheral blood or thyroid tissue (not recorded which). The source of these receptors is a woman in her 30s with Graves' hyperthyroidism.

In its sample, this clonotype was seen many times. This rearrangement joins TRBV5-1 to TRBJ2-7; a weak D match, TRBD1 (5 bases). The CDR3 has 13 amino acids. Germline V lookup: CDR1 SGHRS, CDR2 YFSETQ. With 4 bases removed from V and 5 bases from J, the gap between germline ends came to 13 bases. The CDR3 sequence is CASSTGRTHEQYF. In nucleotides, the CDR3 is TGCGCCAGCAGCACGGGTCGGACACACGAGCAGTACTTC.

This clonotype has only one observation. One junction end disagrees with the germline gene, perhaps due to a read error. The chain has TRBV2 and TRBJ1-4; perhaps TRBD1 as D (5 bases). The germline V gene has CDR1 SNHLY and CDR2 FYNNEI. The CDR3 contains 15 residues. CDR3 nucleotide sequence: TGTGCCAGCCGGGACCTAATGGGCACTAATGAAAAACCGTTTTTT. Its protein is CASRDLMGTNEKPFF.

By frequency in the sample, this clonotype is medium-sized. The chain combines TRBV20-1 with TRBJ1-5, with a weak D call TRBD1 (5 bases). Germline V gene lookup returns CDR1 DFQATT and CDR2 SNEGSKA (reference sequence). CDR3 size: 13 residues. Deletions cut 6 bases from V and 4 bases from J, with 13 bases between. The CDR3, as DNA: TGCAGTGCACAGCGACAGACGAATCAGCCCCAGCATTTT. It specifies CSAQRQTNQPQHF.

The V gene is TRBV15, the J gene TRBJ2-7; D remains unclear. The CDR3 is made up of 14 amino acids. V lost 3 bases, J lost 0 bases, and 9 bases lay in between. Germline V lookup: CDR1 LNHNV, CDR2 YYDKDF (reference sequence). The CDR3 loop reads CATSSPELSYEQYF. In nucleotides, the CDR3 is TGTGCCACCAGCAGCCCCGAGCTCTCCTACGAGCAGTACTTC. The whole variable domain, filled in from reference TRBV15 and TRBJ2-7, reads DAMVIQNPRYQVTQFGKPVTLSCSQTLNHNVMYWYQQKSSQAPKLLFHYYDKDFNNEADTPDNFQSRRPNTSFCFLDIRSPGLGDTAMYLCATSSPELSYEQYFGPGTRLTVT.

As regards this clonotype: Germline is not matched at one junction end, which may reflect a read error. The V call is TRBV28, the J call TRBJ2-7; D gene uncertain. The CDR3 runs 14 residues. Per the germline V gene, CDR1 is MDHEN and CDR2 is SYDVKM. The CDR3 DNA is TGTGCCAGCAGCTTGACCTATTGGCCCTACGAGCTGTACTTC. Its translation: CASSLTYWPYELYF.

The V call is TRBV7-2, the J call TRBJ2-5, with TRBD2 matching over 8 bases. Per germline, CDR1 SGHTA and CDR2 FQGNSA. The ends lost 5 bases at V and 7 bases at J; junction bases unmatched: 12. The CDR3 spans 15 residues. The CDR3 here is CASSQGLSGGATQYF. The DNA of the CDR3 is TGTGCCAGCAGCCAGGGATTAAGCGGGGGTGCGACCCAGTACTTC.

To note about this clonotype: This could be a read error, since a much larger clone is one nucleotide away. This sequence joins TRBV7-8 and TRBJ2-7; unclear D gene. Per the germline V gene, CDR1 is SGHVS and CDR2 is FQNEAQ. The CDR3 totals 13 residues. CDR3 loop: CAWSVSTAYGQYF. CDR3 DNA sequence: TGTGCCTGGAGTGTGTCCACGGCCTACGGGCAGTACTTC.

The CDR3: CASSSGTREQYF. As DNA, the CDR3 is TGCGCCAGCTCTAGCGGGACACGCGAGCAGTACTTC. The chain combines TRBV10-1 with TRBJ2-7, with 9 positions matching TRBD2. Losses at the gene ends were 8 bases for V and 6 bases for J; bases not matched to a gene: 5. The CDR3 is 12 residues long. Looked up from germline, CDR1 is WNHNN and CDR2 is SYGVQD (reference sequence).

This clonotype was found many times. V usage is TRBV2 and J usage is TRBJ1-4; D is unclear. Germline V CDR1 and CDR2: SNHLY, FYNNEI. V gave up 7 bases and J gave up 8 bases, with 11 bases separating them. The CDR3 covers 12 residues. CDR3 protein: CASTNRREKLFF. CDR3 DNA sequence: TGTGCCAGCACGAATAGACGGGAAAAACTGTTTTTT.

The chain recombines TRBV9 with TRBJ1-5; tentatively, D is TRBD1 (6 bases). The CDR3 runs to 15 residues. The V and J ends lost 4 bases and 11 bases respectively, with 22 bases between them. CDR1 and CDR2 (germline): SGDLS, YYNGEE. CDR3 nucleotide sequence: TGTGCCAGCAGCACACTAGCGGGAGGGGGAGAGACCCAGCATTTT. Encoded protein: CASSTLAGGGETQHF. Full variable domain (remainder filled in from reference TRBV9 and TRBJ1-5): DSGVTQTPKHLITATGQRVTLRCSPRSGDLSVYWYQQSLDQGLQFLIQYYNGEERAKGNILERFSAQQFPDLHSELNLSSLELGDSALYFCASSTLAGGGETQHFGDGTRLSIL.

CDR3 coding DNA: TGTGCCAGCAGCCAAGTGGGCCCGTGGCGGGCAGACACCGGGGAGCTGTTTTTT. Translation gives CASSQVGPWRADTGELFF. J is TRBJ2-2 and V is TRBV9, with a weak D call TRBD2 (5 bases). This CDR3 region has 18 residues. Germline lookup yields CDR1 SGDLS and CDR2 YYNGEE. V was shortened by 4 bases and J by 3 bases, with 22 bases between the two germline ends.

This clonotype was recorded at least ten times. J is TRBJ1-2 and V is TRBV4-1; no reliable D call. Trimming stripped 2 bases from V and 2 bases from J, with 12 bases between. The CDR3 loop spans 15 amino acids. Germline V gives CDR1 MGHRA, CDR2 YSYEKL. CDR3 loop: CASSQSKADNYGYTF. The DNA for the CDR3 is TGCGCCAGCAGCCAATCTAAAGCCGACAACTATGGCTACACCTTC.

V is TRBV20-1 and J is TRBJ1-5; D uncertain. The CDR3 contains 13 residues. CDR1 is DFQATT and CDR2 is SNEGSKA in the germline V gene (reference sequence). V was shortened by 7 bases and J by 12 bases, with 22 bases between the two germline ends. CDR3 nucleotide sequence: TGCAGTGGGGGTCTAGCGGGGATTCAGTACCAGCATTTT. Amino acid sequence: CSGGLAGIQYQHF.

A note on this clonotype: A read error may account for a junction end that differs from germline. This rearrangement joins TRBV12-3 or TRBV12-4 to TRBJ1-4; D gene ambiguous. This CDR3 has 13 amino acids. CDR3 nucleotide sequence: TGTGCCATCAGTGAAGGGAAAGGTGAAAAACTGTTTTTT. Its protein is CAISEGKGEKLFF.